The clone carrying this T cell receptor beta chain was detected once. Splitting of each subset's genomic DNA was done evenly across several immunoSEQ plates. Clones were sequenced by immunoSEQ multiplex PCR, and TCRdb holds only the in-frame ones, with some missing. The repertoire holds 950,000 to 1,100,000 clones, with around three quarters as singletons. This entry comes from a study of shared clonotypes between healthy human individuals. Study details: Each donor's CD8 memory used one plate, CD8 naive two, each CD4 subset three.

V lost 3 bases to trimming and J lost 9 bases, with 12 bases between them. This CDR3 comprises 12 residues. The germline gives CDR1 SQVTM, CDR2 ANQGSEA. The sequenced sample consisted of memory CD4+ T cells from PBMCs. Subset indicated: CD45RA-negative fraction. The origin of this receptor is a man aged 18 to 29 in good health. Some clones in this sample may be carry-over from other donors' samples. This chain joins TRBV29-1 and TRBJ2-4; D is unresolved. The CDR3 region is CSVDGLMGIQYF. The CDR3 bases are TGCAGCGTTGATGGCCTTATGGGCATTCAGTACTTC.